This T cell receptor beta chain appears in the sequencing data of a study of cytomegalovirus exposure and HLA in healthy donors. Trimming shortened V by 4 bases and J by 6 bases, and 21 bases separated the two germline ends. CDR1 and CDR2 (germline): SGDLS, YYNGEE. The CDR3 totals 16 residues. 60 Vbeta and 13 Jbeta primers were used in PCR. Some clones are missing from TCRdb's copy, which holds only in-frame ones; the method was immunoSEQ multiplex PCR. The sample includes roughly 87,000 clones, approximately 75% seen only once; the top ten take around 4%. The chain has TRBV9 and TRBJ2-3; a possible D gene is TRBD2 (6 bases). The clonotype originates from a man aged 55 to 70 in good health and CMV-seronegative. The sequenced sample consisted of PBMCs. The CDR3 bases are TGTGCCAGCAGCTCCCCCCGGAGGGAGGCGGGGGATACGCAGTATTTT. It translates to CASSSPRREAGDTQYF.